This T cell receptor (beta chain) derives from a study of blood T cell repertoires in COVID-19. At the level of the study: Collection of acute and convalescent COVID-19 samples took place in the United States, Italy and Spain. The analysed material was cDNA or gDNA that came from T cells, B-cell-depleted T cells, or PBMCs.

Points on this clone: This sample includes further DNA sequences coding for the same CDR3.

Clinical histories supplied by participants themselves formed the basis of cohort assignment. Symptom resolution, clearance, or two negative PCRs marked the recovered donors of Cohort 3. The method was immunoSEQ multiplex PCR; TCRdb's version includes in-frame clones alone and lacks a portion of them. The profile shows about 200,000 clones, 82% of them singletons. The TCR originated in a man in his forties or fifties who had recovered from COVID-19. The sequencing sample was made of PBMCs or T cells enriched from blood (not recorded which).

The CDR3 loop reads CASSLLGKNTGELFF. The CDR3 nucleotides read TGTGCCAGCAGCTTACTCGGGAAGAACACCGGGGAGCTGTTTTTT. V usage is TRBV11-2 and J usage is TRBJ2-2; D may be TRBD2 (5 bases). V lost 2 bases to trimming and J lost 1 base, with 8 bases between them. The germline CDR1 and CDR2 sequences are SGHAT and FQNNGV. The CDR3 is made up of 15 amino acids. Full variable domain (missing parts from reference TRBV11-2 and TRBJ2-2): EAGVAQSPRYKIIEKRQSVAFWCNPISGHATLYWYQQILGQGPKLLIQFQNNGVVDDSQLPKDRFSAERLKGVDSTLKIQPAKLEDSAVYLCASSLLGKNTGELFFGEGSRLTVL.